This is a list of T cell receptor beta chains from one sample in a study of blood T cell repertoires in COVID-19. The protocol was immunoSEQ multiplex PCR, while the TCRdb copy is restricted to in-frame clones and leaves out a portion. Among a few hundred thousand clones, approximately 90% were seen once, and the ten largest hold 0.7% to 1%. The material sequenced was peripheral blood. The source of these receptors is a man between 18 and 35 years old with COVID-19, enrolled during active disease. Both conserved end residues are part of each CDR3. Each record gives: V gene, J gene, CDR3 protein.

V gene: TRBV19
J gene: TRBJ2-1
CDR3 protein: CASSPPDSSSYNEQFF

V gene: TRBV4-1
J gene: TRBJ2-7
CDR3 protein: CASSQRSTSGVSEQYF

V gene: TRBV10-1
J gene: TRBJ1-6
CDR3 protein: CASGPDIYSPLHF

V gene: TRBV5-8
J gene: TRBJ1-1
CDR3 protein: CASSFVEGRGRTEAFF

V gene: TRBV18
J gene: TRBJ1-1
CDR3 protein: CASSPRTGSNTEAFF

V gene: TRBV7-3
J gene: TRBJ2-3
CDR3 protein: CASSSGLAGKSDTQYF

V gene: TRBV24-1
J gene: TRBJ1-3
CDR3 protein: CATSDRGSGNTIYF

V gene: TRBV10-1
J gene: TRBJ2-3
CDR3 protein: CASGRGTDTQYF

V gene: TRBV5-3
J gene: TRBJ2-1
CDR3 protein: CARSSEINEQFF

V gene: TRBV6-5
J gene: TRBJ1-4
CDR3 protein: CASRDGDSYNEKLFF

V gene: TRBV19
J gene: TRBJ2-7
CDR3 protein: CASSIIAGDVYEQYF

V gene: TRBV29-1
J gene: TRBJ1-1
CDR3 protein: CSVDAESLPEAFF

V gene: TRBV2
J gene: TRBJ1-1
CDR3 protein: CASRADRVEAFF

V gene: TRBV19
J gene: TRBJ1-1
CDR3 protein: CASSPPFGARGTEAFF

V gene: TRBV2
J gene: TRBJ1-2
CDR3 protein: CASTGSIYGYTF

V gene: TRBV4-1
J gene: TRBJ2-1
CDR3 protein: CASSQVFPNEQFF

V gene: TRBV6-4
J gene: TRBJ2-7
CDR3 protein: CASSMYSGSSYEQYF

V gene: TRBV30
J gene: TRBJ2-1
CDR3 protein: CAWSVWSSYNEQFF

V gene: TRBV5-1
J gene: TRBJ1-5
CDR3 protein: CASSLASGIQPQHF

V gene: TRBV27
J gene: TRBJ1-2
CDR3 protein: CASSPYTKANYGYTF

V gene: TRBV19
J gene: TRBJ2-2
CDR3 protein: CASSPLGGRGGELFF

V gene: TRBV4-1
J gene: TRBJ2-5
CDR3 protein: CASSQPDRPWTQYF

V gene: TRBV10-3
J gene: TRBJ2-5
CDR3 protein: CAISDGVGETQYF

V gene: TRBV20-1
J gene: TRBJ1-4
CDR3 protein: CSASVQGTNEKLFF

V gene: TRBV11-2
J gene: TRBJ2-7
CDR3 protein: CAIDRPGTRTYEQYF

V gene: TRBV2
J gene: TRBJ2-3
CDR3 protein: CATRPDLRTDTQYF